These 16 T cell receptor beta chains were sequenced from one sample in a study of siplizumab effects on memory and regulatory T cells. Only in-frame clones appear in the TCRdb table, and some are missing; sequencing was by immunoSEQ multiplex PCR. Of 70,000 to 95,000 clones in the sample, roughly 96% were seen once. The sample was naive CD4+ T cells sorted from blood. Every receptor here comes from a human donor in good health.

The chain employs TRBV7-2 and TRBJ1-4, with D possibly matching TRBD1 (6 bases). CDR1 and CDR2 (germline): SGHTA, FQGNSA. CDR3 length: 15 amino acids. V gave up 2 bases and J gave up 4 bases, with 11 bases separating them. DNA for the CDR3: TGTGCCAGCAGCTTATCAGGGACACTTAATGAAAAACTGTTTTTT. This gives the protein CASSLSGTLNEKLFF.

V gene TRBV18 combines with J gene TRBJ1-2; D is possibly TRBD1 (5 bases). V was trimmed by 3 bases and J by 12 bases, leaving 23 bases between them. The CDR3 contains 15 residues. Germline V gene lookup returns CDR1 KGHSH and CDR2 LQKENI. This CDR3 reads CASSPNPGIEGFHTF. The CDR3 nucleotides read TGTGCCAGCTCACCTAACCCAGGTATTGAGGGGTTCCACACCTTC.

The chain employs TRBV5-1 and TRBJ2-5; 13 bases agree with TRBD2. Germline V gene sequence: CDR1 SGHRS, CDR2 YFSETQ. V lost 6 bases, J lost 1 base, and 3 bases stayed unmatched. The CDR3 length is 15 residues. The DNA of the CDR3 is TGCGCCAGCATGGGACTAGCGGGGACCCAAGAGACCCAGTACTTC. Its protein is CASMGLAGTQETQYF.

The gene calls are TRBV19 and TRBJ1-6, with D tentatively TRBD1 (6 bases). CDR1 is LNHDA, CDR2 SQIVND, per germline (reference sequence). Trimming removed 1 base from V and 0 bases from J, with 13 bases in between. CDR3 length equals 18 residues. The CDR3 spells CASSIGQGHSSYNSPLHF. The DNA for the CDR3 is TGTGCCAGTAGTATAGGCCAGGGGCATAGCTCCTATAATTCACCCCTCCACTTT.

This rearrangement joins TRBV19 to TRBJ2-2; D gene unclear. V gave up 6 bases and J gave up 4 bases, with 12 bases separating them. Germline V gives CDR1 LNHDA, CDR2 SQIVND (reference sequence). The length of the CDR3 is 14 residues. Here the CDR3 reads CASRGIMGTGELFF. Here the CDR3 DNA reads TGTGCCAGTAGAGGCATTATGGGCACCGGGGAGCTGTTTTTT.

This chain joins TRBV5-5 and TRBJ2-1, with D perhaps matching TRBD1 (6 bases). From germline, CDR1 is SGHKS and CDR2 YYEKEE (reference sequence). Trimming shortened V by 2 bases and J by 4 bases, and 16 bases separated the two germline ends. This CDR3 comprises 16 residues. The CDR3 nucleotides are TGTGCCAGCAGCTTAGTGGCAGGGGTATTATACAATGAGCAGTTCTTC. Its translation is CASSLVAGVLYNEQFF.

The chain has TRBV30 and TRBJ2-3; tentatively, D is TRBD2 (6 bases). Germline assignment: CDR1 GTSNPN and CDR2 SVGIG (reference sequence). The V end lost 3 bases, the J end lost 4 bases, and 14 bases lay between the germline ends. The CDR3 sequence is 14 residues long. In DNA form, the CDR3 reads TGTGCCTGGAGGGGCCTAGCGAAGGCAGATACGCAGTATTTT. Amino acid sequence: CAWRGLAKADTQYF. The complete variable domain, with remaining parts taken from reference TRBV30 and TRBJ2-3, reads SQTIHQWPATLVQPVGSPLSLECTVEGTSNPNLYWYRQAAGRGLQLLFYSVGIGQISSEVPQNLSASRPQDRQFILSSKKLLLSDSGFYLCAWRGLAKADTQYFGPGTRLTVL.

This chain's CDR3 is CASSSGGLRETEAFF. The CDR3 DNA sequence: TGTGCCAGCTCGTCCGGGGGCCTAAGGGAAACTGAAGCTTTCTTT. This chain connects TRBV9 to TRBJ1-1, with D possibly being TRBD1 (6 bases). The germline CDR1 and CDR2 sequences are SGDLS and YYNGEE. This CDR3 is built from 15 residues. V was trimmed by 7 bases and J by 5 bases, leaving 21 bases between them.

The genes are TRBV23-1 and TRBJ1-1, with a tentative D call TRBD1 (6 bases). TRBV23-1 qualifies as an ORF whose function is uncertain. The CDR3 runs to 17 residues. Trimming removed 3 bases from V and 3 bases from J, with 20 bases in between. CDR3 protein: CASSHLPGGGRYTEAFF. CDR3 bases: TGCGCCAGCAGTCACCTTCCCGGGGGCGGTAGGTACACTGAAGCTTTCTTT.

This clone has just one count. In DNA, the CDR3 is TGTGCCATCAGCTCCGACTACGAGCAGTACTTC. As protein: CAISSDYEQYF. This chain connects TRBV10-3 to TRBJ2-7, with D hard to call. The V gene's germline CDR1 is ENHRY and CDR2 SYGVKD. There are 11 residues in the CDR3. The V gene lost 6 bases and the J gene lost 3 bases, with 6 bases spanning the gap.

V usage is TRBV19 and J usage is TRBJ2-3, with a weak D call TRBD1 (6 bases). The CDR3 is 13 residues long. V gave up 9 bases and J gave up 6 bases, with 16 bases separating them. Germline V gives CDR1 LNHDA, CDR2 SQIVND (reference sequence). Here the CDR3 DNA reads TGTGCCAGCAAGAACCAGGGGTTGGATACGCAGTATTTT. Translated: CASKNQGLDTQYF.

V and J are TRBV7-2 and TRBJ2-3; D gene uncertain. Trimming pared 6 bases from V and 1 base from J, leaving 11 bases between. The CDR3 consists of 14 residues. The germline gives CDR1 SGHTA, CDR2 FQGNSA. The CDR3 sequence: CASSRGQRTDTQYF. The CDR3 nucleotides read TGTGCCAGCAGTCGAGGCCAGCGCACAGATACGCAGTATTTT. The full variable domain, rest sourced from reference TRBV7-2 and TRBJ2-3, is GAGVSQSPSNKVTEKGKDVELRCDPISGHTALYWYRQSLGQGLEFLIYFQGNSAPDKSGLPSDRFSAERTGGSVSTLTIQRTQQEDSAVYLCASSRGQRTDTQYFGPGTRLTVL.

V gene TRBV18 combines with J gene TRBJ2-7; 8 nucleotides match TRBD1. Trimming took 5 bases from V and 0 from J; bases not matched to a gene: 6. The CDR3 totals 15 residues. CDR1 is KGHSH and CDR2 is LQKENI in the germline V gene. The CDR3 DNA follows: TGTGCCAGCTCATTGGACAGGGCTTACTCCTACGAGCAGTACTTC. Translating gives CASSLDRAYSYEQYF. The variable domain in full, completed from reference TRBV18 and TRBJ2-7, reads NAGVMQNPRHLVRRRGQEARLRCSPMKGHSHVYWYRQLPEEGLKFMVYLQKENIIDESGMPKERFSAEFPKEGPSILRIQQVVRGDSAAYFCASSLDRAYSYEQYFGPGTRLTVT.

The CDR3 DNA sequence: TGTGCCAGCAGTTACTCGTCTACAGGGGAAAAACTGTTTTTT. Translated: CASSYSSTGEKLFF. V usage is TRBV6-5 and J usage is TRBJ1-4, with D perhaps matching TRBD1 (6 bases). This CDR3 is 14 amino acids long. Germline V gene data show CDR1 as MNHEY and CDR2 as SVGAGI. Trimming removed 0 bases from V and 8 bases from J, with 10 bases in between.

The CDR3, as DNA: TGTGCCAGCAGTTTACAGGGGGTGAACACTGAAGCTTTCTTT. It codes for CASSLQGVNTEAFF. V and J are TRBV2 and TRBJ1-1, with TRBD1 identical over 8 bases. The CDR3 has 14 residues. CDR1 and CDR2 (germline): SNHLY, FYNNEI. Losses at the gene ends were 5 bases for V and 0 bases for J; bases not matched to a gene: 2.

This clone occurred a few times. The genes are TRBV9 and TRBJ1-5; D not certain. This CDR3 is built from 14 residues. Germline V gene lookup returns CDR1 SGDLS and CDR2 YYNGEE. The V end lost 0 bases, the J end lost 5 bases, and 9 bases lay between the germline ends. As DNA, the CDR3 is TGTGCCAGCAGCGTAGAGGCAGTCGATCAGCCCCAGCATTTT. Its translation: CASSVEAVDQPQHF.